This T cell receptor beta chain was documented in a study of shared clonotypes between healthy human individuals. Study outcomes and limitations: The study found about 5% of naive CD4 clonotypes shared across several donors.

Selected positively for CCR7 and CD45RO-negative, naive CD8 cells excluded terminally differentiated effector memory CD45RA+ cells. There were only Caucasian adults among the donors, and all lived in Nashville, Tennessee. Samples underwent the assay at deep level. Sorted-subset replicate PCR reactions were performed with approximately 0.2 ug DNA, corresponding to roughly 30,000 T cell genomes. Some clones are missing from TCRdb's copy, which holds only in-frame ones; the method was immunoSEQ multiplex PCR. The table has some 2.1 million clones, just over 90% seen once. CDR3 size: 19 residues. The V gene's germline CDR1 is LGHNA and CDR2 YSLEER. The V end was cut by 1 base, the J end by 0 bases, with 16 bases between. As to this clone: Its antigen is currently unknown.

The sequence derives from a man younger than 30 in good health. Some clones in this sample may be carry-over from other donors' samples. The V and J genes are TRBV4-3 and TRBJ2-6, with D unclear. The sample comprised naive CD8+ T cells from PBMCs. Here the CDR3 reads CASSQAGPLFLSGANVLTF. CDR3 coding DNA: TGCGCCAGCAGCCAAGCCGGCCCTTTATTCCTCTCTGGGGCCAACGTCCTGACTTTC.